At least ten counts were recorded for the clone carrying this T cell receptor beta chain. Its antigen is as yet unknown. TCRdb passed the 5' RACE reads through MiXCR, listing each CDR3 protein once. The table records fewer than 350,000 distinct CDR3 sequences, approximately 10% of them present only once. This record comes from a study of CD8 T cells in ankylosing spondylitis. Whole-study results and caveats: The study looked at matched synovial fluid samples from ankylosing spondylitis patients. Disease-linked clones were reported to be significantly enriched there. Some of the motif variants had earlier been found in reactive arthritis patients' fluid and blood.

There are 15 residues in the CDR3. Germline lookup yields CDR1 DFQATT and CDR2 SNEGSKA (reference sequence). The V gene lost 0 bases and the J gene lost 1 base, with 13 bases spanning the gap. Input material: blood, either unsorted or a sorted T cell fraction (not recorded which). This chain connects TRBV20-1 to TRBJ2-7; TRBD2 is a possible D gene (5 bases). This receptor was taken from a female donor with ankylosing spondylitis or in good health (not recorded which). The CDR3 sequence: CSARDRVGGSYEQYF. CDR3 DNA: TGCAGTGCTAGAGATAGGGTAGGAGGTTCCTACGAGCAGTACTTC.